These 27 T cell receptor beta chains were all obtained from the same sample, sequenced in a study of cytomegalovirus exposure and HLA in healthy donors. PCR amplification relied on 60 Vbeta primers (plus 13 Jbeta primers). Data came from immunoSEQ multiplex PCR; TCRdb stores just in-frame clones and leaves some out. In all, the sample yields more than 130,000 clones. Sequencing was done on a sample of PBMCs. Every receptor here comes from a man aged 35 to 55 in good health and CMV-seronegative.

A note on this clone: One junction end disagrees with the germline gene, perhaps due to a read error. The chain combines TRBV10-3 with TRBJ2-5; TRBD2 aligns across 9 bases. Germline V gene lookup returns CDR1 ENHRY and CDR2 SYGVKD. The CDR3 runs to 15 residues. The CDR3 spells CTISDEGTSTETQYF. CDR3 nucleotide sequence: TGTACCATCAGTGACGAGGGGACTAGCACTGAGACCCAGTACTTC.

Turning to this clone: At one boundary the junction diverges from the germline segment, which might be a read error. The genes are TRBV5-1 and TRBJ1-1; 9 bases map to TRBD1. Germline lookup yields CDR1 SGHRS and CDR2 YFSETQ. The CDR3 covers 15 residues. CDR3 sequence: CASSLDGQGNAEAFF. The CDR3 DNA follows: TGCGCCAGCAGCTTGGACGGACAGGGGAACGCTGAAGCTTTCTTT.

V and J are TRBV6-1 and TRBJ2-3; 8 positions match TRBD1. Looked up from germline, CDR1 is MNHNS and CDR2 is SASEGT. The CDR3 runs 12 residues. V lost 7 bases, J lost 6 bases, and 3 bases stayed unmatched. The CDR3 bases are TGTGCCAGCATTCAGGGGGCGGATACGCAGTATTTT. Amino acid sequence: CASIQGADTQYF.

The chain carries TRBV5-1 and TRBJ1-2; D might be TRBD1 (5 bases). This CDR3 contains 13 residues. Trimming shortened V by 4 bases and J by 8 bases, and 15 bases separated the two germline ends. CDR1 SGHRS and CDR2 YFSETQ come from the germline V gene. CDR3: CASSPRDSQGYTF. In nucleotides, the CDR3 is TGCGCCAGCAGCCCCCGGGACTCTCAAGGCTACACCTTC.

The chain has TRBV4-2 and TRBJ2-3; 7 bases line up with TRBD1. From germline, CDR1 is LGHNA and CDR2 YNFKEQ. The CDR3 is made up of 14 amino acids. With 4 bases clipped from V and 0 bases from J, the junction kept 1 base outside the gene matches. The CDR3 here is CASSLDRSTDTQYF. CDR3 DNA: TGTGCCAGCAGCCTGGACAGGAGCACAGATACGCAGTATTTT.

This CDR3 is CASSLSSTETQYF. CDR3 sequence (DNA): TGCGCCAGCTCTCTTTCTAGCACAGAGACCCAGTACTTC. This chain links TRBV5-1 with TRBJ2-5; tentatively, D is TRBD2 (5 bases). Looked up from germline, CDR1 is SGHRS and CDR2 is YFSETQ. Trimming stripped 7 bases from V and 4 bases from J, with 14 bases between. The CDR3 length is 13 residues.

This chain joins TRBV7-9 and TRBJ2-1; tentatively, D is TRBD1 (6 bases). Germline CDR1 SEHNR, CDR2 FQNEAQ (reference sequence). The CDR3 totals 13 residues. V dropped 4 bases and J dropped 7 bases, with 11 bases sitting between them. DNA for the CDR3: TGTGCCAGCAGCTGGACACAGGGTAATGAGCAGTTCTTC. This codes for CASSWTQGNEQFF.

The chain carries TRBV2 and TRBJ1-2, with a weak D call TRBD1 (6 bases). The CDR3 has 15 residues. Germline V gene sequence: CDR1 SNHLY, CDR2 FYNNEI. Trimming removed 3 bases at V and 4 bases at J, with 15 bases between. Written as DNA, the CDR3 is TGTGCCAGCAGTGAGTTACAGGGATTCGGCTATGGCTACACCTTC. Amino acid sequence: CASSELQGFGYGYTF.

The genes are TRBV9 and TRBJ2-1, with 10 bases that match TRBD2. Germline lookup yields CDR1 SGDLS and CDR2 YYNGEE. The CDR3 contains 19 residues. J gave up 3 bases and V 4 bases, and 16 bases lay outside the gene matches. CDR3 region: CASSPPRVAGGRDYNEQFF. DNA for the CDR3: TGTGCCAGCAGCCCACCCCGGGTAGCGGGGGGCCGAGACTACAATGAGCAGTTCTTC.

This sequence joins TRBV7-9 and TRBJ1-1; a possible D gene is TRBD1 (6 bases). Germline CDR1 SEHNR, CDR2 FQNEAQ (reference sequence). V dropped 1 base and J dropped 7 bases, with 13 bases sitting between them. This CDR3 region has 14 residues. The CDR3, as DNA: TGTGCCAGCAGCTTAGGACAGGTTAGTGATGAAGCTTTCTTT. Amino acids: CASSLGQVSDEAFF.

The gene calls are TRBV19 and TRBJ1-5; a possible D gene is TRBD1 (6 bases). This CDR3 spans 16 amino acids. The V and J ends lost 6 bases and 0 bases respectively, with 15 bases between them. CDR1 and CDR2 from the germline V gene are LNHDA and SQIVND (reference sequence). CDR3 in amino acids: CASRIDGTFSNQPQHF. As DNA, the CDR3 is TGTGCCAGTAGGATCGACGGGACATTTAGCAATCAGCCCCAGCATTTT.

The chain has TRBV2 and TRBJ2-5; TRBD2 aligns across 7 bases. The CDR3 length is 13 residues. After removal of 7 bases from V and 2 bases from J, the junction contained 4 bases not matched to a gene. CDR1 is SNHLY and CDR2 is FYNNEI in the germline V gene. In nucleotides, the CDR3 is TGTGCCAGCACCCGCGGGGGTCAAGAGACCCAGTACTTC. It yields the protein CASTRGGQETQYF.

The CDR3 is CASTTGRQNPRYF. In DNA form, the CDR3 reads TGTGCCAGCACCACCGGCAGGCAGAACCCCCGGTACTTC. The chain employs TRBV2 and TRBJ2-7, with unresolved D. Germline V gene data show CDR1 as SNHLY and CDR2 as FYNNEI. The CDR3 consists of 13 residues. V gave up 7 bases and J gave up 12 bases, with 22 bases separating them. Based on the CDR3 plus reference TRBV2 and TRBJ2-7, the full variable domain is EPEVTQTPSHQVTQMGQEVILRCVPISNHLYFYWYRQILGQKVEFLVSFYNNEISEKSEIFDDQFSVERPDGSNFTLKIRSTKLEDSAMYFCASTTGRQNPRYFGPGTRLTVT.

The CDR3 coding sequence is TGTGCCATCAGTGACAGGTTCTACGAGCAGTACTTC. As protein: CAISDRFYEQYF. The V gene is TRBV10-3, the J gene TRBJ2-7; D gene uncertain. Per germline, CDR1 ENHRY and CDR2 SYGVKD. Trimming removed 3 bases at V and 3 bases at J, with 6 bases between. The CDR3 covers 12 residues.

V gene TRBV6-1 combines with J gene TRBJ2-7; tentative D call: TRBD2 (6 bases). Germline assignment: CDR1 MNHNS and CDR2 SASEGT. This CDR3 is built from 15 residues. V shed 5 bases and J shed 5 bases, with 19 bases lying between them. CDR3 amino acids: CASSRGVLGSNEQYF. The CDR3 coding sequence is TGTGCCAGCAGTCGCGGGGTCCTCGGTAGCAACGAGCAGTACTTC.

The chain has TRBV12-5 and TRBJ2-3; TRBD2 matches at 7 bases. The V segment lost 6 bases and the J segment 0 bases; nucleotides outside the gene matches: 9. Germline values: CDR1 LGHNT, CDR2 FRNRAP. The CDR3 contains 16 residues. The CDR3 protein is CASGPGTKPSTDTQYF. DNA of the CDR3: TGTGCTAGTGGCCCCGGGACTAAACCTAGCACAGATACGCAGTATTTT.

The chain has TRBV18 and TRBJ2-6; TRBD1 aligns across 7 bases. Germline V gene data show CDR1 as KGHSH and CDR2 as LQKENI. J was trimmed by 4 bases and V by 4 bases; bases with no gene match: 13. The CDR3 is 18 amino acids. The DNA for the CDR3 is TGTGCCAGCTCACGATATAGACAGGGAATGAGCGGGGCCAACGTCCTGACTTTC. Its translation is CASSRYRQGMSGANVLTF.

A remark on this clone: Different DNA sequences within this sample yield the same CDR3. This rearrangement joins TRBV4-3 to TRBJ2-3, with TRBD1 as a possible D gene (5 bases). The CDR3 contains 15 residues. Trimming left V 1 base short and J 6 bases short, with 14 bases between. Germline V gene data show CDR1 as LGHNA and CDR2 as YSLEER. The CDR3 bases are TGCGCCAGCAGCCAAGGGCAGGGCTTGACTGATACGCAGTATTTT. This gives the protein CASSQGQGLTDTQYF.

This rearrangement joins TRBV7-9 to TRBJ1-3; maybe TRBD1 (6 bases). CDR1 and CDR2 from the germline V gene are SEHNR and FQNEAQ (reference sequence). The CDR3 length is 17 residues. V lost 1 base, J lost 0 bases, and 13 bases lay in between. Here the CDR3 DNA reads TGTGCCAGCAGCTTAGAAGGGGGGGTACTCTCTGGAAACACCATATATTTT. Protein product: CASSLEGGVLSGNTIYF.

V usage is TRBV7-2 and J usage is TRBJ2-7, with a weak D call TRBD2 (6 bases). The CDR3 consists of 13 residues. From germline, CDR1 is SGHTA and CDR2 FQGNSA. Trimming shortened V by 0 bases and J by 3 bases, and 6 bases separated the two germline ends. CDR3 amino acids: CASSLADYYEQYF. In DNA, the CDR3 is TGTGCCAGCAGCTTAGCGGACTACTACGAGCAGTACTTC.

The chain couples TRBV6-6 to TRBJ1-5; D uncertain. Per germline, CDR1 MNHNY and CDR2 SVGAGI (reference sequence). V was trimmed by 4 bases and J by 1 base, leaving 8 bases between them. CDR3 length: 14 residues. Written as DNA, the CDR3 is TGTGCCAGCAGTTCCCATCAGAGCAATCAGCCCCAGCATTTT. Its protein product is CASSSHQSNQPQHF.

The rearrangement links TRBV9 to TRBJ2-5; 11 bases map to TRBD1. CDR1 and CDR2 (germline): SGDLS, YYNGEE. The CDR3 runs 15 residues. The junction had 13 bases not matched to a gene; V was cut back by 4 bases and J by 11 bases. The CDR3 nucleotides read TGTGCCAGCAGCTCCACCGGGACAGGGGGTGGGGAGCAGTACTTC. Amino acids: CASSSTGTGGGEQYF.

This sequence joins TRBV19 and TRBJ2-1, with 12 bases aligning to TRBD1. The CDR3 extends over 13 amino acids. V shed 4 bases, J shed 13 bases, and the junction held 5 bases outside the gene matches. In germline, CDR1 is LNHDA, CDR2 SQIVND (reference sequence). CDR3 in amino acids: CASSRDRGREQFF. The CDR3 DNA is TGTGCCAGTAGTAGGGACAGGGGGCGCGAACAGTTCTTC. Full variable domain (outside the CDR3, taken from reference TRBV19 and TRBJ2-1): DGGITQSPKYLFRKEGQNVTLSCEQNLNHDAMYWYRQDPGQGLRLIYYSQIVNDFQKGDIAEGYSVSREKKESFPLTVTSAQKNPTAFYLCASSRDRGREQFFGPGTRLTVL.

The chain carries TRBV10-3 and TRBJ2-2, with D possibly TRBD2 on 6 matching bases. Germline CDR1 and CDR2: ENHRY and SYGVKD. CDR3 length: 16 amino acids. Trimming took off 3 bases at V and 4 bases at J, with 15 bases between the two ends. CDR3 residues: CAISDRDRGSTGELFF. DNA for the CDR3: TGTGCCATCAGTGACCGAGATCGGGGGTCCACCGGGGAGCTGTTTTTT.

This chain links TRBV7-3 with TRBJ2-5; 7 nucleotides align to TRBD2. This CDR3 spans 13 amino acids. Germline assignment: CDR1 SGHTA and CDR2 FQGTGA. Losses at the gene ends were 4 bases for V and 4 bases for J; bases not matched to a gene: 3. Here the CDR3 reads CASSSGGTETQYF. As DNA, the CDR3 is TGTGCCAGCAGCTCCGGGGGGACAGAGACCCAGTACTTC.

V gene TRBV4-2 combines with J gene TRBJ2-7; 8 bases align to TRBD1. V trimming: 4 bases; J trimming: 5 bases; junction bases outside the gene matches: 7. This CDR3 spans 14 amino acids. Germline CDR1 reads LGHNA; CDR2 reads YNFKEQ. CDR3 sequence: CASSPRTGPHEQYF. Here the CDR3 DNA reads TGTGCCAGCAGCCCACGGACAGGGCCCCACGAGCAGTACTTC.

The chain couples TRBV4-2 to TRBJ2-2; the match to TRBD2 covers 9 bases. With V trimmed by 2 bases and J by 1 base, 2 bases remained unmatched. The CDR3 totals 16 residues. Germline CDR1 and CDR2: LGHNA and YNFKEQ. CDR3 loop: CASSQNSGGNTGELFF. Here the CDR3 DNA reads TGTGCCAGCAGCCAAAATAGCGGGGGGAACACCGGGGAGCTGTTTTTT.